A single sample gave rise to the 21 T cell receptor beta chains below, sequenced in a study of T cell clonotyping in hematopoietic cell transplantation. Repertoires were generated with immunoSEQ multiplex PCR, while TCRdb's copy carries only in-frame clones and drops some. The sample shows 8,900 or so clones, more than 75% of them seen only once. Time point of the sample: recipient sample about 28 days before transplant, after cytoreduction. The material was peripheral blood mononuclear cells, obtained before stem cell transplant. The receptors originated from a woman aged 60 to 75 with acute myeloid leukemia. Some clones in this sample may be carry-over from other donors' samples.

The rearrangement uses TRBV4-1 and TRBJ2-2; D is undetermined. CDR3 size: 17 residues. The V and J ends lost 1 base and 1 base respectively, with 13 bases between them. Germline values: CDR1 MGHRA, CDR2 YSYEKL. The CDR3 loop reads CASSQVYSDMNTGELFF. In nucleotides, the CDR3 is TGCGCCAGCAGCCAAGTCTATAGTGATATGAACACCGGGGAGCTGTTTTTT.

CDR3: CASSTLREPYEQYF. The CDR3 DNA reads as TGTGCCAGCAGCACACTCCGGGAACCCTACGAGCAGTACTTC. The chain uses TRBV7-9 and TRBJ2-7, with D maybe TRBD2 (5 bases). V was trimmed by 5 bases and J by 2 bases, leaving 13 bases between them. CDR3 size: 14 residues. In germline, CDR1 is SEHNR, CDR2 FQNEAQ (reference sequence).

This clone was found once. The rearrangement joins TRBV5-4 to TRBJ2-2; D is undetermined. Germline V gives CDR1 SGHNT, CDR2 YYREEE (reference sequence). V lost 6 bases to trimming and J lost 0 bases, with 12 bases between them. CDR3 length: 15 amino acids. CDR3 DNA: TGTGCCAGCACCCCGGGCGATTCGAACACCGGGGAGCTGTTTTTT. It encodes CASTPGDSNTGELFF.

The gene calls are TRBV6-1 and TRBJ1-3; D ambiguous. Germline CDR1 and CDR2: MNHNS and SASEGT. The ends were cut back, 3 bases at V and 0 bases at J, with 9 bases in the middle. The CDR3 is 15 residues long. In nucleotides, the CDR3 is TGTGCCAGCAGTGATGGGTTAGGCTCTGGAAACACCATATATTTT. Translation: CASSDGLGSGNTIYF.

J is TRBJ2-2 and V is TRBV25-1; tentative D call: TRBD2 (5 bases). V was cut by 1 base and J by 9 bases, with 12 bases left in between. Germline values: CDR1 MGHDK, CDR2 SYGVNS. The CDR3 is 14 amino acids. CDR3 DNA sequence: TGTGCCAGCAGTGAATTTGGACTCGCCAGGGAGCTGTTTTTT. Amino acid sequence: CASSEFGLARELFF.

The chain has TRBV28 and TRBJ1-5, with a tentative D call TRBD1 (6 bases). The CDR3 length is 16 residues. Germline V gene sequence: CDR1 MDHEN, CDR2 SYDVKM. Trimming took off 7 bases at V and 1 base at J, with 17 bases between the two ends. CDR3 in amino acids: CASTILDRISNQPQHF. CDR3 DNA sequence: TGTGCCAGCACCATTTTGGACAGAATAAGCAATCAGCCCCAGCATTTT.

The V gene is TRBV9, the J gene TRBJ2-2, with 7 nucleotides matching TRBD2. Germline CDR1 reads SGDLS; CDR2 reads YYNGEE. The CDR3 sequence is 16 residues long. The ends lost 0 bases at V and 5 bases at J; junction bases unmatched: 7. CDR3 sequence (DNA): TGTGCCAGCAGCGTAGGGCGGGAGACGTGGACCGGGGAGCTGTTTTTT. This gives the protein CASSVGRETWTGELFF.

The rearrangement joins TRBV5-1 to TRBJ1-2, with no clear D. The germline V and J ends were trimmed by 4 bases and 4 bases, with 11 bases remaining between them. The CDR3 runs 13 residues. Germline V gives CDR1 SGHRS, CDR2 YFSETQ. The CDR3 sequence: CASSLGEGYGYTF. Here the CDR3 DNA reads TGCGCCAGCAGCCTCGGGGAGGGCTATGGCTACACCTTC.

This clone has only one observation. The rearrangement links TRBV28 to TRBJ2-1; 9 positions agree with TRBD2. J gave up 3 bases and V 6 bases, and 3 bases lay outside the gene matches. The CDR3 spans 14 residues. Germline V CDR1 and CDR2: MDHEN, SYDVKM. Here the CDR3 DNA reads TGTGCCAGCAGGAAAGCGGGGGGCTACAATGAGCAGTTCTTC. It is translated as CASRKAGGYNEQFF.

This clone was picked up a small number of times. The chain combines TRBV9 with TRBJ1-3, with 7 bases matching TRBD1. This CDR3 is built from 17 residues. Germline values: CDR1 SGDLS, CDR2 YYNGEE. Germline trimming cut 0 bases from V and 3 bases from J; bases unmatched to any gene: 9. The CDR3 DNA follows: TGTGCCAGCAGCGTAGCCCCAGGGGGGCTCCTTGGAAACACCATATATTTT. Protein product: CASSVAPGGLLGNTIYF.

This sequence joins TRBV29-1 and TRBJ1-1; 8 positions match TRBD1. Looked up from germline, CDR1 is SQVTM and CDR2 is ANQGSEA. The J segment lost 3 bases and the V segment lost 3 bases, leaving 12 bases of the junction unmatched. The CDR3 is made up of 16 amino acids. The CDR3, as DNA: TGCAGCGTTGAGCCTTCGACAGGGGAATGGGACACTGAAGCTTTCTTT. It yields the protein CSVEPSTGEWDTEAFF.

The rearrangement joins TRBV6-5 to TRBJ1-4, with D unresolved. Germline values: CDR1 MNHEY, CDR2 SVGAGI. The CDR3 is 15 residues long. The ends were cut back, 0 bases at V and 4 bases at J, with 9 bases in the middle. The CDR3 DNA sequence: TGTGCCAGCAGTTACTCGTCGAATTATAATGAAAAACTGTTTTTT. As protein: CASSYSSNYNEKLFF.

V gene TRBV9 combines with J gene TRBJ1-1; tentatively, D is TRBD1 (5 bases). Looked up from germline, CDR1 is SGDLS and CDR2 is YYNGEE. CDR3 length equals 15 residues. V was trimmed by 0 bases and J by 4 bases, leaving 13 bases between them. CDR3 in amino acids: CASSVGAGVGTEAFF. The CDR3 DNA reads TGTGCCAGCAGCGTAGGGGCGGGGGTTGGCACTGAAGCTTTCTTT.

The V gene is TRBV7-3, the J gene TRBJ2-3, with TRBD2 matching over 8 bases. The CDR3 is made up of 13 amino acids. The germline gives CDR1 SGHTA, CDR2 FQGTGA. Trimming cost V 6 bases and J 6 bases; bases outside gene matches: 5. CDR3: CASRGAGVDTQYF. The DNA of the CDR3 is TGTGCCAGCAGAGGAGCGGGAGTTGATACGCAGTATTTT.

The chain uses TRBV10-2 and TRBJ1-5, with 9 bases identical to TRBD1. The CDR3 is 15 amino acids. Germline V gives CDR1 WSHSY, CDR2 SAAADI. V gave up 4 bases and J gave up 5 bases; unmatched junction bases: 6. CDR3: CASSGGQGRHQPQHF. The CDR3 DNA reads TGCGCCAGCAGTGGGGGACAGGGAAGACATCAGCCCCAGCATTTT.

Only one count was recorded for this clone. The chain has TRBV14 and TRBJ1-1, with 7 bases aligning to TRBD1. The V and J ends lost 0 bases and 3 bases, in that order; junction bases with no gene match: 4. The CDR3 is 15 residues long. Germline V gives CDR1 SGHDN, CDR2 FVKESK. The CDR3: CASSQDQGEYTEAFF. Written as DNA, the CDR3 is TGTGCCAGCAGCCAAGATCAGGGGGAATACACTGAAGCTTTCTTT.

In this sample, this clone turned up once. The rearrangement joins TRBV27 to TRBJ1-2; D gene uncertain. Germline V lookup: CDR1 MNHEY, CDR2 SMNVEV (reference sequence). V gave up 8 bases and J gave up 4 bases, with 11 bases separating them. This CDR3 has 12 amino acids. CDR3 residues: CASSPGGYGYTF. The CDR3 DNA follows: TGTGCCAGCTCCCCCGGAGGCTATGGCTACACCTTC.

This chain links TRBV29-1 with TRBJ2-5; no clear D gene. Germline CDR1 is SQVTM and CDR2 is ANQGSEA. The CDR3 sequence is 10 residues long. Trimming removed 7 bases from V and 5 bases from J, with 8 bases in between. The DNA for the CDR3 is TGCAGCGCCTCCGGGGAGACCCAGTACTTC. It codes for CSASGETQYF.

The chain couples TRBV30 to TRBJ2-5; TRBD2 is a possible D gene (5 bases). Germline V CDR1 and CDR2: GTSNPN, SVGIG (reference sequence). This CDR3 is built from 13 residues. Trimming stripped 3 bases from V and 5 bases from J, with 13 bases between. CDR3 region: CAWRLGSEETQYF. The CDR3 bases are TGTGCCTGGAGACTTGGGAGCGAGGAGACCCAGTACTTC.

The chain couples TRBV5-1 to TRBJ1-3; TRBD1 is a possible D gene (6 bases). Trimming removed 1 base at V and 0 bases at J, with 11 bases between. CDR1 is SGHRS and CDR2 is YFSETQ in the germline V gene. The CDR3 consists of 16 residues. This CDR3 is CASSLRTGNSGNTIYF. DNA for the CDR3: TGCGCCAGCAGCTTGCGCACAGGGAACTCTGGAAACACCATATATTTT.

This clone was observed a handful of times. The rearrangement uses TRBV15 and TRBJ2-3; a possible D gene is TRBD2 (5 bases). Trimming pared 4 bases from V and 0 bases from J, leaving 11 bases between. Germline V gene data show CDR1 as LNHNV and CDR2 as YYDKDF (reference sequence). CDR3 size: 15 residues. DNA for the CDR3: TGTGCCACCAGCAATGCCCGGGAAAGCACAGATACGCAGTATTTT. As protein: CATSNARESTDTQYF.